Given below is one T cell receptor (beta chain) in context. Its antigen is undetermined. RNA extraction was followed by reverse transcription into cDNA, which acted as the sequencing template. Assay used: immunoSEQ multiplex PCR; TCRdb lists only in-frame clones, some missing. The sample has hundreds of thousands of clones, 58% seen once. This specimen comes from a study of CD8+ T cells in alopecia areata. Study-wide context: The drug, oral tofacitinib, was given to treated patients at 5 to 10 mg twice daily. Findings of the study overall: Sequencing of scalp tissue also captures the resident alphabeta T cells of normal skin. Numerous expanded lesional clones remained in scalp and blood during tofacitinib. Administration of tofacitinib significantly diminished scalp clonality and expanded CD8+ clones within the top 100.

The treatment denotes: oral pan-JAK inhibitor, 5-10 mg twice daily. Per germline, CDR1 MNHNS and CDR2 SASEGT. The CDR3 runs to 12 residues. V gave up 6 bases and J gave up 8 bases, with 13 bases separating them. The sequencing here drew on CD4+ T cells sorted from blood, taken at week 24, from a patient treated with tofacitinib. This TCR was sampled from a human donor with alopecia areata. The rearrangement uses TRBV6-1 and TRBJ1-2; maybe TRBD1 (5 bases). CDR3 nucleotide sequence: TGTGCCAGCAGAGTCAGGGAGAGCGGCTACACCTTC. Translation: CASRVRESGYTF.